This T cell receptor (beta chain) was identified in a study of shared clonotypes between healthy human individuals. Whole-study context: Two female and a few male donors aged 18 to 49 were enrolled. Study observations and caveats: A few donors had about 5% of their naive CD4 clonotypes in common.

A note on this clone: Antigen specificity is unknown.

CDR1 and CDR2 from the germline V gene are MNHEY and SVGAGI. V lost 2 bases and J 5 bases, leaving 15 bases between the germline ends. The CDR3 has 15 amino acids. TCRdb's table, derived via immunoSEQ multiplex PCR, lists solely in-frame clones and lacks some. The profile shows approximately 530,000 clones, less than 96% of them singletons. Material for sequencing was naive CD4+ T cells sorted from blood. Subset in this sample: CD45RA+ positively selected. This clonotype originated in a woman in her twenties or thirties in good health. The chain links TRBV6-5 to TRBJ2-5; D remains unclear. The CDR3 DNA reads as TGTGCCAGCAGTTACCAACAAGGTGGGGTGGAGACCCAGTACTTC. It codes for CASSYQQGGVETQYF.